This T cell receptor beta chain came from a study of blood T cell repertoires in COVID-19. Background on the study: Specimens from acute and convalescent COVID-19 originated in the United States, Italy and Spain. In each case, the material was cDNA or gDNA derived from T cells, B-cell-depleted T cells, or PBMCs.

Sequencing used immunoSEQ multiplex PCR; TCRdb keeps in-frame clones, though not all of them. Found here are approximately 140,000 clones, about nine tenths of them singletons; the top ten hold 2.5%. Those enrolled in Seattle joined during active infection and were followed longitudinally afterward. The receptor's source is a human donor with COVID-19, enrolled during active disease. The donor label of this sample is uncertain. Sequenced sample: peripheral blood.

In nucleotides, the CDR3 is TGTGCCAGTAGTTCCAGACTAGCGGGTATTCAAGAGACCCAGTACTTC. It yields the protein CASSSRLAGIQETQYF. The chain combines TRBV19 with TRBJ2-5; 10 nucleotides match TRBD2. This CDR3 comprises 16 residues. J lost 2 bases, V lost 5 bases, and 8 bases had no gene match. Per the germline V gene, CDR1 is LNHDA and CDR2 is SQIVND (reference sequence).